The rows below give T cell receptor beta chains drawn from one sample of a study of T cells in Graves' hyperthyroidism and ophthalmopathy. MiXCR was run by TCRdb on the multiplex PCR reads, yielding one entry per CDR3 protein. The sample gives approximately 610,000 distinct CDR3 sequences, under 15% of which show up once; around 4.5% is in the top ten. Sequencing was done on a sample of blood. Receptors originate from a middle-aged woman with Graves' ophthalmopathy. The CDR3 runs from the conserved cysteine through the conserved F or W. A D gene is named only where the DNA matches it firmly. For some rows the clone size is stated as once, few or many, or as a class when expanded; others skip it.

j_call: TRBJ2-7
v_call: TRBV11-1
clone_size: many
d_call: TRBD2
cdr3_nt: TGTGCCAGCAGCTTAGCGCCTAGCGGGAGATTCTACGAGCAGTACTTC
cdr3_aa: CASSLAPSGRFYEQYF

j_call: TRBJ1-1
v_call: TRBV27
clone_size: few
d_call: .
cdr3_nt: TGTGCCAGCAGTCCTCACTGGGGTAAGAATGAAGCTTTCTTT
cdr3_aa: CASSPHWGKNEAFF

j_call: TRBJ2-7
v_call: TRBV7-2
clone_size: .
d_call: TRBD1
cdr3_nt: TGTGCCAGCGGCCGGACAGGGGGCTCCTACGAGCAGTACTTC
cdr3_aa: CASGRTGGSYEQYF

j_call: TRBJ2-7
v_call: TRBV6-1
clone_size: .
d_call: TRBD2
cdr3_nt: TGTGCCAGCAGTGATTTTCGCGGGAGCTTGATCTACGAGCAGTACTTC
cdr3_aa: CASSDFRGSLIYEQYF

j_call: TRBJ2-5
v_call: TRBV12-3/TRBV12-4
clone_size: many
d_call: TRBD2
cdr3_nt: TGTGCCAGCAGACGGACTAGCGGGAGTGAGTGGGAGACCCAGTACTTC
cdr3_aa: CASRRTSGSEWETQYF

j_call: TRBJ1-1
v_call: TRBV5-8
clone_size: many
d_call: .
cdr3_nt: TGTGCCAGCAGCTTGGTACCAGTGGGGACTGAAGCTTTCTTT
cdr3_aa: CASSLVPVGTEAFF

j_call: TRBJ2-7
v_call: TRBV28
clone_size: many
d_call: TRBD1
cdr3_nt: TGTGCCAGCAGTTCGACAGGGTGGTACGAGCAGTACTTC
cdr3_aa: CASSSTGWYEQYF

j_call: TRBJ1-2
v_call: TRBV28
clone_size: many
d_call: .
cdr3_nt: TGTGCCAGCAGTTTACTGAAGGACGGCTACACCTTC
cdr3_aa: CASSLLKDGYTF

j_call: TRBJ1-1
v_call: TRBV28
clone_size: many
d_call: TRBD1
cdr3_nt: TGTGCCAGCAGTCACAGAAGGGACAGGGGCGCAGCTTTCTTT
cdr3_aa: CASSHRRDRGAAFF

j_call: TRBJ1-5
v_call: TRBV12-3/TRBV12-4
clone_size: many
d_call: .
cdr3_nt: TGTGCCAGCAGTTTAGCCGTGGGGGGTCAGCCCCAGCATTTT
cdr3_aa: CASSLAVGGQPQHF

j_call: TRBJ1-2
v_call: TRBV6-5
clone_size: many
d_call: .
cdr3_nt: TGTGCCAGCAGCCGAGGACAGACCTATGGCTACACCTTC
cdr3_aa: CASSRGQTYGYTF

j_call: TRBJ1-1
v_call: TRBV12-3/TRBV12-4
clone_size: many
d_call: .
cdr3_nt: TGTGCCAGCAGCTCAGCCCGGAGGAACACTGAAGCTTTCTTT
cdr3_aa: CASSSARRNTEAFF

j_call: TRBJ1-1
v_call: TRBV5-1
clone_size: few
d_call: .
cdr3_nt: TGCGCCAGCAGCATGGACAACCCCGGGGGCACTGAAGCTTTCTTT
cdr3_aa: CASSMDNPGGTEAFF

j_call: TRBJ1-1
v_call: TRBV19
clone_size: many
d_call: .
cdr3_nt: TGTGCCAGTAGTATAGATCACGGACTGGACACTGAAGCTTTCTTT
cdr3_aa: CASSIDHGLDTEAFF

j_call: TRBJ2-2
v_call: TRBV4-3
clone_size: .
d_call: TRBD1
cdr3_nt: TGCGCCAGCAGCCTTCAAGACAAGTACACGGGACAGGGCTTCACCGGGGAGCTGTTTTTT
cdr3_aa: CASSLQDKYTGQGFTGELFF

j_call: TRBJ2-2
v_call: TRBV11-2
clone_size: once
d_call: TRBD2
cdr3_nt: TGTGCCAGCAGCTTTGGACTAGCGGGAGTTCCGAACACCGGGGAGCTGTTTTTT
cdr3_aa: CASSFGLAGVPNTGELFF

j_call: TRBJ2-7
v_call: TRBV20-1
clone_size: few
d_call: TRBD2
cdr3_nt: TGCAGTGCTCACCCTTTCGGGACTAGCGGGCTTTCCTACGAGCAGTACTTC
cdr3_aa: CSAHPFGTSGLSYEQYF

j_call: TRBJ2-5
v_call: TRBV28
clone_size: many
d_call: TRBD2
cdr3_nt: TGTGCCAGCAGTTTGACTAGCGGGAGGGGGCAAGAGACCCAGTACTTC
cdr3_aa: CASSLTSGRGQETQYF

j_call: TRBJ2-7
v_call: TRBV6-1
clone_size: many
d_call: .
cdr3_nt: TGTGCCAGCAGTGCTCGGAACCGCTACGAGCAGTACTTC
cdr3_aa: CASSARNRYEQYF

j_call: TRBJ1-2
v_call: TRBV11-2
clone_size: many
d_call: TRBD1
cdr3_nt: TGTGCCAGCAGCTTATTTGTCCTGGGGACAGGTGAATATGGCTACACCTTC
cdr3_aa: CASSLFVLGTGEYGYTF

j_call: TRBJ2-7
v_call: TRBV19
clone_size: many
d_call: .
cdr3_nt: TGTGCCAGTAGGGCAGGTAGTAACTACGAGCAGTACTTC
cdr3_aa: CASRAGSNYEQYF

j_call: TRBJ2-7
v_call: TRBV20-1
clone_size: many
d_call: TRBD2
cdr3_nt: TGCAGTGCTAGAGATGGGGCTAGCGGGAGTTATTCCTACGAGCAGTACTTC
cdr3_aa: CSARDGASGSYSYEQYF

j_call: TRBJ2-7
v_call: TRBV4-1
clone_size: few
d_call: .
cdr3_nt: TGCGCCAGCAGCCAAGATATTGGGCTAGCGAATTCCTACGAGCAGTACTTC
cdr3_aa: CASSQDIGLANSYEQYF

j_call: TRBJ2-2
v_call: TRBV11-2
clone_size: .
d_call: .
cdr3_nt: TGTGCCAGCAGTCTGCTTCGGGGCCGCCTAGGCACCGGGGAGCTGTTTTTT
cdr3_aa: CASSLLRGRLGTGELFF

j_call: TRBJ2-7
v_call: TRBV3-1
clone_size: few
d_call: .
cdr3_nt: TGTGCCAGCAGCCAAGAGGGCAGGGCGCCCTACGAGCAGTACTTC
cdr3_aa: CASSQEGRAPYEQYF

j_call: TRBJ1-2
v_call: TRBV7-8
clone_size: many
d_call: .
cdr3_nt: TGTGCCAGCAGCCTATGGACCCAACATGGCTACACCTTC
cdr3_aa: CASSLWTQHGYTF

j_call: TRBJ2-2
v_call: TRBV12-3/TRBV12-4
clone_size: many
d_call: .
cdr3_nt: TGTGCCAGCAGGACCGGACTAGGGGAGCTGTTTTTT
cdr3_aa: CASRTGLGELFF

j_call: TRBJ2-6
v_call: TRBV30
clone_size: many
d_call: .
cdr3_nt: TGTGCCTGGAGTGAAGGTGGGGCCAACGTCCTGACTTTC
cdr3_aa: CAWSEGGANVLTF

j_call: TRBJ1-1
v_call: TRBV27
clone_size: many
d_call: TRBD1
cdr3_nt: TGTGCCAGCAGTTTAATAGGGACAGGGGAAAAAGCTTTCTTT
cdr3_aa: CASSLIGTGEKAFF

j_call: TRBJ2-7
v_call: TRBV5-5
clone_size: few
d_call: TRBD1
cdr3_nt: TGTGCCAGCAGCTTGTGGGACAGTCTCTCCTACGAGCAGTACTTC
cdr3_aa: CASSLWDSLSYEQYF

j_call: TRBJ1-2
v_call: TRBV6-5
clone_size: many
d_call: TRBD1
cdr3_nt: TGTGCCAGCAGTTATACCGGGACAGGTTACTATGGCTACACCTTC
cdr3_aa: CASSYTGTGYYGYTF